The 9 T cell receptor beta chains below were found in one sample sequenced in a study of blood T cell repertoires in COVID-19. Only in-frame clones appear in the TCRdb table, and some are missing; sequencing was by immunoSEQ multiplex PCR. The sample consists of approximately 160,000 clones, more than 80% of them appearing once. Input material: peripheral blood. The source of these receptors is a human donor in a cohort sampled during active COVID-19.

The rearrangement joins TRBV2 to TRBJ2-5; 8 nucleotides agree with TRBD2. V gave up 3 bases and J gave up 4 bases; unmatched junction bases: 16. The CDR3 has 18 residues. Germline-derived CDR1 and CDR2 are SNHLY and FYNNEI. CDR3: CASSEGLGVAGSGETQYF. The CDR3 region has the DNA TGTGCCAGCAGTGAGGGACTAGGGGTAGCAGGCTCGGGAGAGACCCAGTACTTC. Filled out from reference TRBV2 and TRBJ2-5, the complete variable domain reads EPEVTQTPSHQVTQMGQEVILRCVPISNHLYFYWYRQILGQKVEFLVSFYNNEISEKSEIFDDQFSVERPDGSNFTLKIRSTKLEDSAMYFCASSEGLGVAGSGETQYFGPGTRLLVL.

The chain uses TRBV6-5 and TRBJ1-2; 7 bases are a match to TRBD1. This CDR3 is 14 amino acids long. Germline V gene data show CDR1 as MNHEY and CDR2 as SVGAGI. Trimming removed 5 bases from V and 2 bases from J; junction bases left unmatched: 5. In DNA form, the CDR3 reads TGTGCCAGCAGTCTCTCAGGGGGAAACTATGGCTACACCTTC. Residues: CASSLSGGNYGYTF.

The chain employs TRBV6-2 or TRBV6-3 and TRBJ2-7; tentative D call: TRBD1 (5 bases). Deletions cut 5 bases from V and 0 bases from J, with 14 bases between. CDR3 size: 15 residues. Germline loops: CDR1 MNHEY, CDR2 SVGEGT. CDR3 sequence (DNA): TGTGCCAGCAGTCTCCCTGGGGCCACCTCCTACGAGCAGTACTTC. Protein sequence: CASSLPGATSYEQYF.

This sequence joins TRBV29-1 and TRBJ2-5; D is ambiguous. Trimming took off 4 bases at V and 1 base at J, with 7 bases between the two ends. Germline loops: CDR1 SQVTM, CDR2 ANQGSEA. This CDR3 spans 12 amino acids. For the CDR3, the DNA is TGCAGCGTTGTGGGCAGCCAAGAGACCCAGTACTTC. Protein: CSVVGSQETQYF.

The rearrangement joins TRBV7-2 to TRBJ1-2; D is possibly TRBD1 (5 bases). Germline V gives CDR1 SGHTA, CDR2 FQGNSA. With 6 bases removed from V and 8 bases from J, the gap between germline ends came to 16 bases. This CDR3 contains 13 residues. The CDR3 region is CASSRIGVSGYTF. The DNA of the CDR3 is TGTGCCAGCAGTCGGATAGGGGTGAGCGGCTACACCTTC.

This chain links TRBV6-5 with TRBJ2-7; D may be TRBD2 (5 bases). This CDR3 spans 14 amino acids. The V end lost 7 bases, the J end lost 3 bases, and 16 bases lay between the germline ends. Germline V gene sequence: CDR1 MNHEY, CDR2 SVGAGI. CDR3 DNA sequence: TGTGCCAGCACCCCCGGACTGGGGAGCTACGAGCAGTACTTC. Amino acids: CASTPGLGSYEQYF.

This rearrangement joins TRBV2 to TRBJ2-5, with D possibly being TRBD1 (6 bases). Germline V gene lookup returns CDR1 SNHLY and CDR2 FYNNEI. The CDR3 runs to 15 residues. V lost 6 bases to trimming and J lost 3 bases, with 17 bases between them. CDR3 in amino acids: CASRGTGTFEETQYF. DNA of the CDR3: TGTGCCAGCAGGGGGACCGGGACATTCGAAGAGACCCAGTACTTC.

V usage is TRBV6-5 and J usage is TRBJ2-7; 8 nucleotides align to TRBD2. Trimming at V came to 8 bases and at J to 4 bases, leaving 7 bases not matched to a gene. From germline, CDR1 is MNHEY and CDR2 SVGAGI. This CDR3 region has 13 residues. DNA of the CDR3: TGTGCCAGCGGTAGCGGGGATGGTTACGAGCAGTACTTC. This encodes CASGSGDGYEQYF.

The V and J genes are TRBV3-1 (or the pseudogene TRBV3-2) and TRBJ1-2; perhaps TRBD1 as D (5 bases). Germline-derived CDR1 and CDR2 are LGHDT and YNNKEL (reference sequence). V was pared by 3 bases and J by 4 bases, with 18 bases between. There are 16 residues in the CDR3. The CDR3 DNA reads TGTGCCAGCAGCCAGACCCCTGGTGGGGCTGGCTATGGCTACACCTTC. This codes for CASSQTPGGAGYGYTF.